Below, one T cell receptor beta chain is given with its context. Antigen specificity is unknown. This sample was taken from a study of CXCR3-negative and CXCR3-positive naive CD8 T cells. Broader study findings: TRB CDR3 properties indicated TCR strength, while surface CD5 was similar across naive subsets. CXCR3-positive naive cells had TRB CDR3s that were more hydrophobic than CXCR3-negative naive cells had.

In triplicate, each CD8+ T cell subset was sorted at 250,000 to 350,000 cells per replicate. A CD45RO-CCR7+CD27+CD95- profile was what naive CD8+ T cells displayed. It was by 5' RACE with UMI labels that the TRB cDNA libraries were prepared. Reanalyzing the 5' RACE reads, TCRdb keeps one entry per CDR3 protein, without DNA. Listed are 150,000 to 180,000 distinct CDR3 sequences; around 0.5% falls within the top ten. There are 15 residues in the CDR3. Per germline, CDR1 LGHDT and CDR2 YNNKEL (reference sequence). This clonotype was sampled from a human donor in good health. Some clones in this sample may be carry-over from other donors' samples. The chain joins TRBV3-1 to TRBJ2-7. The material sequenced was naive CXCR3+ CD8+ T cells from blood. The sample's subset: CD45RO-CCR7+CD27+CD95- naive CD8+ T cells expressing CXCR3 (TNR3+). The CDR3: CASSQVASGGNEQYF.